Listed below are T cell receptor beta chains from one sample, sequenced in a study of blood T cells in healthy people across ages. TCRdb reprocessed the 5' RACE reads with MiXCR, giving one entry per CDR3 protein. The profile shows about 1 million distinct CDR3 sequences, 40% to 45% of them singletons. The sequencing sample was made of blood. These receptors all stem from a woman in her sixties in good health. Both conserved end residues are part of each CDR3. A D gene is named only where the DNA matches it firmly. Expanded clones are given a class, and other clones once, few, many or no size at all.

DNA	CDR3	V	D	J	size
TGTGCCAGCACCCAAAATGGGCAGGGTGTCCCGCACACCTTC	CASTQNGQGVPHTF	TRBV2	NA	TRBJ1-2	NA
TGTGCCAGCAGCTTAGTCCGGCTAGCGGGAGGAGGTCGCGAGCAGTACTTC	CASSLVRLAGGGREQYF	TRBV7-8	TRBD2	TRBJ2-7	NA
TGTGCCAGCAAAGTACAGGGGGCGACTGGGGCCAACGTCCTGACTTTC	CASKVQGATGANVLTF	TRBV12-3/TRBV12-4	TRBD1	TRBJ2-6	few
TGTGCCAGCAGTGAAGAGCGGGGAGAGACCCAGTACTTC	CASSEERGETQYF	TRBV2	TRBD2	TRBJ2-5	many
TGTGCCAGCAGACCCCCTACAGGGATTGAGACCCAGTACTTC	CASRPPTGIETQYF	TRBV28	NA	TRBJ2-5	NA
TGCGCCAGCAGCCGGGACGGGGATAGGGGAGAGACCCAGTACTTC	CASSRDGDRGETQYF	TRBV5-1	NA	TRBJ2-5	NA
TGTGCCAGCAGCTTACCGGCTCGCGAGCAGTACTTC	CASSLPAREQYF	TRBV7-9	NA	TRBJ2-7	NA
TGTGCCAGCAGACGGACTAGCGGCCCCTACAATGAGCAGTACTTC	CASRRTSGPYNEQYF	TRBV12-3/TRBV12-4	TRBD2	TRBJ2-7	NA
TGCGCCAGCAGCCCTAAAACATCTGCGAGCTCCTACGAGCAGTACTTC	CASSPKTSASSYEQYF	TRBV5-1	NA	TRBJ2-7	few
TGTGCCAGCAGTTACGCTCGCGGGAGGGGGGATACGCAGTATTTT	CASSYARGRGDTQYF	TRBV11-2	TRBD2	TRBJ2-3	NA
TGCAGTGCCACGGGACTAGCGGGACCCATTGCGGGCACAGATACGCAGTATTTT	CSATGLAGPIAGTDTQYF	TRBV20-1	TRBD2	TRBJ2-3	NA
TGTGCCAGCAGGACACCGGACAGGAGAAACAATGAGCAGTTCTTC	CASRTPDRRNNEQFF	TRBV7-9	TRBD1	TRBJ2-1	NA
TGTGCCAGCAGTTTATTACAGGGGGCAGGCCAAGAGACCCAGTACTTC	CASSLLQGAGQETQYF	TRBV28	TRBD1	TRBJ2-5	once
TGTGCCAGCAGTGGGTCTCGGGGACTATTGAACGATGAGCAGTTCTTC	CASSGSRGLLNDEQFF	TRBV2	TRBD2	TRBJ2-1	NA
TGTGCCAGTGGGTGGGGCTCCAATCAGCCCCAGCATTTT	CASGWGSNQPQHF	TRBV27	NA	TRBJ1-5	NA
TGCGCCAGCAGCCCCAGGGGGCTCGGTGAGCAGTTCTTC	CASSPRGLGEQFF	TRBV5-1	TRBD1	TRBJ2-1	NA
TGTGCCAGCAGTTTTGCCTTAAAGGGGGAAGACGGTTACTACGAGCAGTACTTC	CASSFALKGEDGYYEQYF	TRBV27	NA	TRBJ2-7	NA
TGCAGTGCTAGTCGCGGACAGGGGATTGGCAATCAGCCCCAGCATTTT	CSASRGQGIGNQPQHF	TRBV20-1	TRBD1	TRBJ1-5	NA
TGTGCCAGCAGCGTAGCGGCGGGGTCATACGAGCAGTACTTC	CASSVAAGSYEQYF	TRBV9	NA	TRBJ2-7	many
TGTGCCAGCAGGATAGTGGTCGGGAGCACTGTGGACGAGCAGTACTTC	CASRIVVGSTVDEQYF	TRBV7-2	NA	TRBJ2-7	few
TGTGCCAGCGTCCCGCAAAGCCCCTACAATGAGCAGTTCTTC	CASVPQSPYNEQFF	TRBV28	NA	TRBJ2-1	few
TGTGCCAGCAGCCGCCGGGGGACTGACGCCCGCGAGCAGTACTTC	CASSRRGTDAREQYF	TRBV7-2	NA	TRBJ2-7	NA
TGTGCCAGCAGCTTATCGGGGGGAACGGGCTCTGGGGCCAACGTCCTGACTTTC	CASSLSGGTGSGANVLTF	TRBV11-1	TRBD2	TRBJ2-6	few
TGTGCCAGCAGCGTGACCTCTAGCCCCAATGAGCAGTTCTTC	CASSVTSSPNEQFF	TRBV9	NA	TRBJ2-1	NA
TGTGCCATTGGACCTAATTCACCCCTCCACTTT	CAIGPNSPLHF	TRBV10-3	NA	TRBJ1-6	few
TGTGCCAGCAGCCCAGCGGGAGGGCCCACAGATACGCAGTATTTT	CASSPAGGPTDTQYF	TRBV7-9	TRBD2	TRBJ2-3	NA
TGTGCCAGCTTTCCAGCGGGAGCCCCAGATACGCAGTATTTT	CASFPAGAPDTQYF	TRBV28	TRBD2	TRBJ2-3	NA
TGTGCCAGCAGCGGGAGACCCGGGAAGCTAGCCAAAAACATTCAGTACTTC	CASSGRPGKLAKNIQYF	TRBV7-9	NA	TRBJ2-4	NA
TGTGCCAGCAGCTTGAGCGTTAGGGATATCTACGAGCAGTACTTC	CASSLSVRDIYEQYF	TRBV5-5	NA	TRBJ2-7	NA
TGTGCCAGCAGACCTGGGGGTCCGACACCCCTCCACTTT	CASRPGGPTPLHF	TRBV28	NA	TRBJ1-6	NA
TGTGCCAGCATCCCGGACTGGAACACTGAAGCTTTCTTT	CASIPDWNTEAFF	TRBV27	NA	TRBJ1-1	NA
TGCAGTGCTCCCCTGGCGGGAGGGCCAGTCGGTGAGACCCAGTACTTC	CSAPLAGGPVGETQYF	TRBV20-1	TRBD2	TRBJ2-5	NA
TGTGCCAGCAGCGCCGAGACAGGGGGAGGATCACCCCTCCACTTT	CASSAETGGGSPLHF	TRBV9	TRBD1	TRBJ1-6	NA
TGCAGCGTAATACCAAAGGACTATGGCTACACCTTC	CSVIPKDYGYTF	TRBV29-1	NA	TRBJ1-2	few
TGTGCCAGCAGCCAAGAGCTAGCGGGAGGGACCTCTTACACAGATACGCAGTATTTT	CASSQELAGGTSYTDTQYF	TRBV3-1	TRBD2	TRBJ2-3	NA
TGCGCCAGCAGTCAACTCTTCCCCCCCGGACCGAGATTCACAGATACGCAGTATTTT	CASSQLFPPGPRFTDTQYF	TRBV4-1	NA	TRBJ2-3	few
TGTGCCAGCAGCGTAGGCGGGAAACAAGAGACCCAGTACTTC	CASSVGGKQETQYF	TRBV7-2	NA	TRBJ2-5	few
TGTGCCAGCAGCCCGCGGACAGGGAGAACCCACGAGCAGTACTTC	CASSPRTGRTHEQYF	TRBV7-9	TRBD1	TRBJ2-7	NA
TGTGCCAGCAGTGTGCGCGGGGATGGCAATCAGCCCCAGCATTTT	CASSVRGDGNQPQHF	TRBV2	NA	TRBJ1-5	NA
TGTGCCAGCAGTTACAGCGGGGATGTAAATGAGCAGTTCTTC	CASSYSGDVNEQFF	TRBV6-6	TRBD2	TRBJ2-1	few
TGCAGTGCCCCTTCTAGCGGGAACCTCTACGAGCAGTACTTC	CSAPSSGNLYEQYF	TRBV20-1	TRBD2	TRBJ2-7	NA
TGCAGCGTTGAAGTCCGGGGCCACTATGGCTGCACCTTC	CSVEVRGHYGCTF	TRBV29-1	NA	TRBJ1-2	NA
TGTGCCAGCAGTTTATTGGGGACTGAAGCTTTCTTT	CASSLLGTEAFF	TRBV12-3/TRBV12-4	NA	TRBJ1-1	few
TGTGCCAGCAGTCGGCCCGGGACAGGGAACTATGGCTACACCTTC	CASSRPGTGNYGYTF	TRBV25-1	TRBD1	TRBJ1-2	few
TGCAGTGCTAGGACGGACAGGGGAATCACAGATACGCAGTATTTT	CSARTDRGITDTQYF	TRBV20-1	TRBD1	TRBJ2-3	NA
TGTGCCAGCAGCCTGCCGGGGGAGGCCCAGTACTTC	CASSLPGEAQYF	TRBV3-1	NA	TRBJ2-5	NA
TGTGCCAGCAGGGAACTAGCAATCCAAGAGACCCAGTACTTC	CASRELAIQETQYF	TRBV2	NA	TRBJ2-5	NA
TGCAGTGCTAGGAAAGACAGGGGATTTACCTACGAGCAGTACTTC	CSARKDRGFTYEQYF	TRBV20-1	TRBD1	TRBJ2-7	NA
TGTGCCAGCTCACGGGCAGCGACCACTCCAGATACGCAGTATTTT	CASSRAATTPDTQYF	TRBV18	NA	TRBJ2-3	NA
TGTGCCAGCAGCTTACTAGCGCATTCCTACGAGCAGTTCTTC	CASSLLAHSYEQFF	TRBV7-2	NA	TRBJ2-1	NA
TGTGCCAGCTCACCCAAGACAGGGAAGTTCTTC	CASSPKTGKFF	TRBV18	TRBD1	TRBJ2-1	NA
TGTGCCATCAGAGGCTGGGAGACCCAGTACTTC	CAIRGWETQYF	TRBV2	NA	TRBJ2-5	NA
TGTGCCAGCAGCCCGGGACGCGCCAAAAACATTCAGTACTTC	CASSPGRAKNIQYF	TRBV7-2	NA	TRBJ2-4	many